The present entry profiles one TCR beta chain with its context. These data belong to a study of blood T cell repertoires in COVID-19. In the original analysis: By means of reference gene primer amplification, nucleated cell counts were estimated. Assay used: immunoSEQ multiplex PCR; TCRdb lists only in-frame clones, some missing. V, J and clone size reflect that table, while D and trimming were determined from the DNA. The sample holds more than 200,000 clones, roughly 90% seen once. Sequencing was performed on peripheral blood. The TCR was taken from a woman in her forties or fifties with acute or convalescent COVID-19.

The DNA for the CDR3 is TGTGCCAGCAGTGAACTAGCGGGAAGGAACGAGCAGTACTTC. This codes for CASSELAGRNEQYF. The chain combines TRBV2 with TRBJ2-7, with 9 bases aligning to TRBD2. Trimming removed 2 bases from V and 5 bases from J; junction bases left unmatched: 4. The germline V gene encodes CDR1 SNHLY and CDR2 FYNNEI. CDR3 length equals 14 residues.